These T cell receptor beta chains were read from a single sample in a study of blood T cell repertoires in COVID-19. The assay was immunoSEQ multiplex PCR, and TCRdb's table has in-frame clones only and misses some. Of about 52,000 clones in the sample, about 88% are singletons; the top ten hold 15%. The sample was peripheral blood. These TCRs come from a human donor with active COVID-19. The donor label of this sample is uncertain. CDR3s include the opening cysteine and the closing phenylalanine or tryptophan. A D gene is named only where the DNA matches it firmly. The size field is filled for only some rows; it gives once, few, many or a size class.

v_call: TRBV4-2; d_call: NA; clone_size: many; j_call: TRBJ2-5; cdr3_aa: CASSQGSQASDSETQYF; cdr3_nt: TGTGCCAGCAGCCAAGGATCTCAAGCTTCAGACTCAGAGACCCAGTACTTC
v_call: TRBV2; d_call: TRBD1; clone_size: NA; j_call: TRBJ1-2; cdr3_aa: CASTGGTVAYGYTF; cdr3_nt: TGTGCCAGCACCGGAGGGACAGTCGCATACGGCTACACCTTC
v_call: TRBV13; d_call: NA; clone_size: NA; j_call: TRBJ1-3; cdr3_aa: CASSHVRVSGNTIYF; cdr3_nt: TGTGCCAGCAGCCATGTCCGGGTCTCTGGAAACACCATATATTTT
v_call: TRBV7-9; d_call: NA; clone_size: few; j_call: TRBJ1-5; cdr3_aa: CASSLRDQPQHF; cdr3_nt: TGTGCCAGCAGCTTAAGAGATCAGCCCCAGCATTTT
v_call: TRBV12-5; d_call: NA; clone_size: NA; j_call: TRBJ2-7; cdr3_aa: CASGPTRAGARYEQYF; cdr3_nt: TGTGCTAGTGGTCCCACCCGGGCGGGGGCTAGGTACGAGCAGTACTTC
v_call: TRBV5-4; d_call: NA; clone_size: NA; j_call: TRBJ1-6; cdr3_aa: CASSPGTVSSPLHF; cdr3_nt: TGTGCCAGCAGCCCTGGGACTGTCTCTTCACCCCTCCACTTT
v_call: TRBV5-5; d_call: NA; clone_size: NA; j_call: TRBJ1-2; cdr3_aa: CASSFEQGPYGYTF; cdr3_nt: TGTGCCAGCAGCTTCGAGCAGGGCCCCTATGGCTACACCTTC
v_call: TRBV6-1; d_call: NA; clone_size: NA; j_call: TRBJ2-3; cdr3_aa: CASSEKGVISTDTQYF; cdr3_nt: TGTGCCAGCAGTGAAAAAGGGGTGATTAGCACAGATACGCAGTATTTT
v_call: TRBV7-2; d_call: TRBD2; clone_size: NA; j_call: TRBJ2-3; cdr3_aa: CASSRGGAVTDTQYF; cdr3_nt: TGTGCCAGCAGCCGCGGGGGGGCCGTGACAGATACGCAGTATTTT
v_call: TRBV5-6; d_call: NA; clone_size: NA; j_call: TRBJ2-3; cdr3_aa: CASSLRGAGTDTQYF; cdr3_nt: TGTGCCAGCAGCTTACGCGGGGCCGGCACAGATACGCAGTATTTT
v_call: TRBV4-1; d_call: TRBD2; clone_size: NA; j_call: TRBJ2-1; cdr3_aa: CASSQESGGAGEQFF; cdr3_nt: TGCGCCAGCAGCCAAGAGAGCGGGGGGGCAGGTGAGCAGTTCTTC
v_call: TRBV4-3; d_call: TRBD1; clone_size: NA; j_call: TRBJ1-4; cdr3_aa: CASSQDLGTVVEKLFF; cdr3_nt: TGCGCCAGCAGCCAAGATCTCGGGACAGTAGTTGAAAAACTGTTTTTT
v_call: TRBV20-1; d_call: TRBD1; clone_size: NA; j_call: TRBJ2-7; cdr3_aa: CSASSPGGTYEQYF; cdr3_nt: TGCAGTGCTAGTTCTCCAGGGGGAACCTACGAGCAGTACTTC
v_call: TRBV15; d_call: TRBD1; clone_size: NA; j_call: TRBJ1-1; cdr3_aa: CATSRPRDSNMNTEAFF; cdr3_nt: TGTGCCACCAGCAGACCCCGGGACAGCAATATGAACACTGAAGCTTTCTTT
v_call: TRBV6-6; d_call: NA; clone_size: NA; j_call: TRBJ2-1; cdr3_aa: CASSDGGPYEQFF; cdr3_nt: TGTGCCAGCAGTGACGGGGGACCGTATGAGCAGTTCTTC
v_call: TRBV7-8; d_call: NA; clone_size: once; j_call: TRBJ1-4; cdr3_aa: CASSSTGTPKRDEKLFF; cdr3_nt: TGTGCCAGCAGCTCAACCGGGACACCAAAACGGGATGAAAAACTGTTTTTT
v_call: TRBV12-3/TRBV12-4; d_call: NA; clone_size: few; j_call: TRBJ2-7; cdr3_aa: CASSTGPEQYF; cdr3_nt: TGTGCCAGCAGTACAGGGCCCGAGCAGTACTTC
v_call: TRBV5-1; d_call: TRBD1; clone_size: NA; j_call: TRBJ2-1; cdr3_aa: CASSLGQGVDNEQFF; cdr3_nt: TGCGCCAGCAGCTTGGGTCAGGGGGTGGACAATGAGCAGTTCTTC
v_call: TRBV19; d_call: NA; clone_size: NA; j_call: TRBJ1-1; cdr3_aa: CASNPGQDNTEAFF; cdr3_nt: TGTGCCAGTAACCCGGGACAAGACAACACTGAAGCTTTCTTT
v_call: TRBV7-9; d_call: NA; clone_size: NA; j_call: TRBJ1-4; cdr3_aa: CASSLGQSTNEKLFF; cdr3_nt: TGTGCCAGCAGCTTAGGACAGTCAACTAATGAAAAACTGTTTTTT
v_call: TRBV6-5; d_call: TRBD2; clone_size: NA; j_call: TRBJ2-7; cdr3_aa: CASSYYSGGAYEQYF; cdr3_nt: TGTGCCAGCAGTTACTACTCCGGGGGGGCCTACGAGCAGTACTTC
v_call: TRBV9; d_call: TRBD1; clone_size: once; j_call: TRBJ1-4; cdr3_aa: CASSSGDLGQGSPNEKLFF; cdr3_nt: TGTGCCAGCAGCAGCGGAGATCTGGGACAGGGGTCTCCTAATGAAAAACTGTTTTTT
v_call: TRBV2; d_call: TRBD1; clone_size: NA; j_call: TRBJ2-7; cdr3_aa: CASIWGGQDQPYEQYF; cdr3_nt: TGTGCCAGCATCTGGGGTGGACAGGACCAACCGTACGAGCAGTACTTC
v_call: TRBV7-2; d_call: TRBD1; clone_size: NA; j_call: TRBJ1-6; cdr3_aa: CASNGRRQGADNSPLHF; cdr3_nt: TGTGCCAGCAATGGCCGGAGGCAGGGGGCCGATAATTCACCCCTCCACTTT
v_call: TRBV7-8; d_call: TRBD1; clone_size: NA; j_call: TRBJ1-1; cdr3_aa: CASSLSGQVNTEAFF; cdr3_nt: TGTGCCAGCAGCTTGTCGGGACAGGTGAACACTGAAGCTTTCTTT
v_call: TRBV6-5; d_call: NA; clone_size: NA; j_call: TRBJ2-1; cdr3_aa: CASTRHSVVNEQFF; cdr3_nt: TGTGCCAGCACGAGACATTCAGTAGTAAATGAGCAGTTCTTC
v_call: TRBV7-8; d_call: NA; clone_size: NA; j_call: TRBJ2-2; cdr3_aa: CASSAASVAGYTGELFF; cdr3_nt: TGTGCCAGCAGCGCGGCGTCGGTGGCAGGGTACACCGGGGAGCTGTTTTTT
v_call: TRBV5-5; d_call: TRBD1; clone_size: few; j_call: TRBJ1-6; cdr3_aa: CASSSDRGNSPLHF; cdr3_nt: TGTGCCAGCAGCTCGGACAGGGGAAATTCACCCCTCCACTTT